The rows below give T cell receptor beta chains drawn from one sample of a study of OX40 agonist ivuxolimab in advanced cancers. Sequencing used immunoSEQ multiplex PCR; TCRdb keeps in-frame clones, though not all of them. The sample consists of under 35,000 clones, 80% to 85% of them appearing once. Sequenced material: CD4+ or CD8+ T cells sorted from blood, taken in a trial of the OX40 agonist ivuxolimab. The receptors come from an adult with an advanced solid tumor such as melanoma, head and neck, liver or kidney cancer. Each CDR3 is given with its conserved first and last residue. The D gene is left open where the match is weak. The listing skips clone size in some rows; elsewhere it reads once, few, many or a size class.

V gene: TRBV29-1; J gene: TRBJ2-7; clone size: .; D gene: TRBD2; CDR3 protein: CSVLGGSYEQYF; CDR3 DNA: TGCAGCGTTTTGGGGGGGTCCTACGAGCAGTACTTC
V gene: TRBV10-3; J gene: TRBJ2-7; clone size: .; D gene: TRBD2; CDR3 protein: CAIGGLAHYEQYF; CDR3 DNA: TGTGCCATTGGGGGACTAGCACACTACGAGCAGTACTTC
V gene: TRBV5-4; J gene: TRBJ1-2; clone size: .; D gene: .; CDR3 protein: CASSPSGPYYGYTF; CDR3 DNA: TGTGCCAGCAGCCCCTCAGGGCCGTACTATGGCTACACCTTC
V gene: TRBV6-5; J gene: TRBJ2-7; clone size: .; D gene: TRBD1; CDR3 protein: CASSQGQGGYEQYF; CDR3 DNA: TGTGCCAGCAGTCAGGGACAGGGCGGCTACGAGCAGTACTTC
V gene: TRBV6-5; J gene: TRBJ1-4; clone size: .; D gene: .; CDR3 protein: CASSYLGGELEKLFF; CDR3 DNA: TGTGCCAGCAGTTACCTAGGGGGGGAATTGGAAAAACTGTTTTTT
V gene: TRBV6-1; J gene: TRBJ2-2; clone size: few; D gene: .; CDR3 protein: CASSGRQDANTGELFF; CDR3 DNA: TGTGCCAGCAGTGGGAGACAGGATGCGAACACCGGGGAGCTGTTTTTT
V gene: TRBV11-2; J gene: TRBJ1-1; clone size: .; D gene: .; CDR3 protein: CASSLEGSALNTEAFF; CDR3 DNA: TGTGCCAGCAGCCTAGAGGGGTCGGCTCTGAACACTGAAGCTTTCTTT
V gene: TRBV9; J gene: TRBJ2-5; clone size: .; D gene: .; CDR3 protein: CASSPGVAVYQETQYF; CDR3 DNA: TGTGCCAGCAGCCCCGGAGTAGCGGTGTACCAAGAGACCCAGTACTTC
V gene: TRBV5-5; J gene: TRBJ2-6; clone size: .; D gene: .; CDR3 protein: CASLSILAQSRANVLTF; CDR3 DNA: TGTGCCAGCTTATCCATTCTCGCACAAAGTCGGGCCAACGTCCTGACTTTC
V gene: TRBV9; J gene: TRBJ1-5; clone size: once; D gene: .; CDR3 protein: CASSASDRSNQPQHF; CDR3 DNA: TGTGCCAGCAGCGCCTCGGACCGCAGCAATCAGCCCCAGCATTTT
V gene: TRBV13; J gene: TRBJ1-1; clone size: .; D gene: .; CDR3 protein: CASSLGGGKNTEAFF; CDR3 DNA: TGTGCCAGCAGCTTAGGGGGCGGGAAGAACACTGAAGCTTTCTTT
V gene: TRBV7-6; J gene: TRBJ2-7; clone size: .; D gene: .; CDR3 protein: CASSSTGNEGYEQYF; CDR3 DNA: TGTGCCAGCAGCTCCACAGGCAATGAGGGATACGAGCAGTACTTC
V gene: TRBV7-9; J gene: TRBJ1-2; clone size: .; D gene: TRBD1; CDR3 protein: CASSPGTGGPYGYTF; CDR3 DNA: TGTGCCAGCAGCCCCGGGACAGGGGGTCCCTATGGCTACACCTTC
V gene: TRBV4-2; J gene: TRBJ2-3; clone size: medium-sized; D gene: TRBD2; CDR3 protein: CASSPTIAGGTDTQYF; CDR3 DNA: TGTGCCAGCAGCCCAACAATAGCGGGAGGGACAGATACGCAGTATTTT
V gene: TRBV11-2; J gene: TRBJ1-2; clone size: few; D gene: TRBD1; CDR3 protein: CASSFFHRGDYGYTF; CDR3 DNA: TGTGCCAGCAGCTTCTTCCACAGGGGGGACTATGGCTACACCTTC
V gene: TRBV5-8; J gene: TRBJ2-7; clone size: .; D gene: TRBD1; CDR3 protein: CASSLAATGAYEQYF; CDR3 DNA: TGTGCCAGCAGCTTGGCCGCGACAGGGGCCTACGAGCAGTACTTC
V gene: TRBV2; J gene: TRBJ2-7; clone size: .; D gene: TRBD1; CDR3 protein: CASSEYRGIYEQYF; CDR3 DNA: TGTGCCAGCAGTGAGTACAGGGGTATCTACGAGCAGTACTTC